A single sample is the source of the 28 T cell receptor beta chains below, sequenced in a study of T cells in localized non-small cell lung cancer. Profiled with immunoSEQ multiplex PCR; TCRdb holds only in-frame clones, not every one. The data contain 2,000 to 2,500 clones, approximately 39% of them singletons. Sequences were derived from lung tumor tissue, sampled before any cancer treatment. Receptor source: a male donor at least 60 years old with stage II squamous cell lung carcinoma.

The rearrangement links TRBV29-1 to TRBJ2-7, with 7 bases identical to TRBD1. With 7 bases clipped from V and 0 bases from J, the junction kept 3 bases outside the gene matches. The CDR3 contains 12 residues. Germline V gene data show CDR1 as SQVTM and CDR2 as ANQGSEA. In DNA, the CDR3 is TGCAGCGCAGGACAGGACTCCTACGAGCAGTACTTC. It codes for CSAGQDSYEQYF.

The V and J genes are TRBV14 and TRBJ1-2; 7 bases fit TRBD1. Germline V gene sequence: CDR1 SGHDN, CDR2 FVKESK. The ends lost 4 bases at V and 6 bases at J; junction bases unmatched: 5. CDR3 length equals 13 residues. CDR3 sequence: CASSPRQGDGYTF. Written as DNA, the CDR3 is TGTGCCAGCAGCCCACGTCAGGGGGATGGCTACACCTTC.

V usage is TRBV14 and J usage is TRBJ1-2; possibly TRBD1 for D (6 bases). V gave up 2 bases and J gave up 6 bases, with 13 bases separating them. The CDR3 is 14 residues long. Germline V gene data show CDR1 as SGHDN and CDR2 as FVKESK. This chain's CDR3 is CASSQQGRGHGYTF. CDR3 coding DNA: TGTGCCAGCAGCCAACAGGGGAGAGGACATGGCTACACCTTC. The complete variable domain, with remaining parts taken from reference TRBV14 and TRBJ1-2, reads EAGVTQFPSHSVIEKGQTVTLRCDPISGHDNLYWYRRVMGKEIKFLLHFVKESKQDESGMPNNRFLAERTGGTYSTLKVQPAELEDSGVYFCASSQQGRGHGYTFGSGTRLTVV.

This clone was seen more than once but under ten times. The chain combines TRBV11-3 with TRBJ2-7; TRBD1 matches 7 bases. Germline trimming cut 2 bases from V and 3 bases from J; bases unmatched to any gene: 4. CDR1 SGHNT and CDR2 YENEEA come from the germline V gene. The CDR3 covers 14 residues. The CDR3 reads CASSLWGQNYEQYF. The CDR3 nucleotides are TGTGCCAGCAGCTTATGGGGACAGAACTACGAGCAGTACTTC.

The J gene is TRBJ2-6, the V gene TRBV19; D remains ambiguous. V lost 7 bases and J lost 4, with 14 bases in between. Germline CDR1 and CDR2: LNHDA and SQIVND (reference sequence). The CDR3 has 15 amino acids. CDR3 amino acids: CASTNQQGGANVLTF. The CDR3, as DNA: TGTGCCAGTACCAATCAACAAGGAGGGGCCAACGTCCTGACTTTC.

The V gene is TRBV25-1, the J gene TRBJ1-4; the D is unclear. The germline V gene encodes CDR1 MGHDK and CDR2 SYGVNS. CDR3 size: 13 residues. The V end lost 6 bases, the J end lost 5 bases, and 10 bases lay between the germline ends. DNA for the CDR3: TGTGCCAGCAGATACGACGAGAATGAAAAACTGTTTTTT. Protein sequence: CASRYDENEKLFF.

This clone was counted between two and nine times. This chain joins TRBV11-3 and TRBJ1-4; D perhaps matches TRBD1 (6 bases). The V gene lost 2 bases and the J gene lost 3 bases, with 19 bases spanning the gap. Germline CDR1 and CDR2: SGHNT and YENEEA. CDR3 size: 18 residues. In nucleotides, the CDR3 is TGTGCCAGCAGCTTACGTCAAGCTACAGGGCTTCCTAATGAAAAACTGTTTTTT. As protein: CASSLRQATGLPNEKLFF. Full variable domain (remainder filled in from reference TRBV11-3 and TRBJ1-4): EAGVVQSPRYKIIEKKQPVAFWCNPISGHNTLYWYLQNLGQGPELLIRYENEEAVDDSQLPKDRFSAERLKGVDSTLKIQPAELGDSAVYLCASSLRQATGLPNEKLFFGSGTQLSVL.

V gene TRBV25-1 combines with J gene TRBJ1-3, with TRBD1 as a possible D gene (5 bases). The CDR3 has 13 residues. From germline, CDR1 is MGHDK and CDR2 SYGVNS. Trimming took off 6 bases at V and 2 bases at J, with 8 bases between the two ends. The CDR3 is CASSRDPGNTIYF. In nucleotides, the CDR3 is TGTGCCAGCAGCAGGGATCCTGGAAACACCATATATTTT.

V is TRBV11-3 and J is TRBJ2-7; 12 bases are a match to TRBD2. The V segment lost 5 bases and the J segment 1 base; nucleotides outside the gene matches: 6. This CDR3 is built from 16 residues. The germline CDR1 and CDR2 sequences are SGHNT and YENEEA. CDR3 sequence: CASSRGLAGSSYEQYF. DNA of the CDR3: TGTGCCAGCAGCCGTGGACTAGCGGGATCTTCCTACGAGCAGTACTTC.

This clone was counted between two and nine times. The chain joins TRBV19 to TRBJ2-2, with no clear D. This CDR3 contains 13 residues. CDR1 is LNHDA and CDR2 is SQIVND in the germline V gene (reference sequence). V was trimmed by 3 bases and J by 4 bases, leaving 6 bases between them. CDR3 residues: CASSMHSTGELFF. The CDR3, as DNA: TGTGCCAGTAGTATGCATAGCACCGGGGAGCTGTTTTTT.

This clone is classed as medium-sized. The CDR3 here is CASSLTVGDSYEQYF. CDR3 sequence (DNA): TGTGCCAGCAGCTTAACAGTGGGGGACTCCTACGAGCAGTACTTC. The V gene is TRBV11-3, the J gene TRBJ2-7, with D possibly being TRBD1 or TRBD2 (5 bases each). Trimming left V 2 bases short and J 0 bases short, with 11 bases between. The length of the CDR3 is 15 residues. Germline CDR1 is SGHNT and CDR2 is YENEEA.

This chain joins TRBV29-1 and TRBJ1-2; D is unresolved. Per germline, CDR1 SQVTM and CDR2 ANQGSEA. V lost 4 bases, J lost 1 base, and 13 bases lay in between. The CDR3 loop spans 14 amino acids. CDR3 in DNA: TGCAGCGTTGCGGTCCCTCCAAGTAACTATGGCTACACCTTC. Its translation is CSVAVPPSNYGYTF.

This clone was observed a few times. The gene calls are TRBV6-8 and TRBJ2-1; D is possibly TRBD1 (6 bases). Trimming shortened V by 2 bases and J by 9 bases, and 20 bases separated the two germline ends. Germline loops: CDR1 MNHGY, CDR2 SAAAGT. The CDR3 sequence is 16 residues long. The CDR3 sequence is CASSYPRGDAPGEQFF. CDR3 nucleotide sequence: TGTGCCAGCAGTTACCCCAGGGGAGATGCTCCAGGTGAGCAGTTCTTC.

The CDR3 reads CASSEYGFDRKAFF. In DNA, the CDR3 is TGTGCCAGCAGTGAATACGGGTTCGACAGAAAAGCTTTCTTT. The chain employs TRBV25-1 and TRBJ1-1; D is possibly TRBD1 (5 bases). V shed 0 bases and J shed 9 bases, with 14 bases lying between them. Germline V gene lookup returns CDR1 MGHDK and CDR2 SYGVNS. This CDR3 region has 14 residues.

The chain has TRBV28 and TRBJ2-7; 9 positions match TRBD1. Germline loops: CDR1 MDHEN, CDR2 SYDVKM. V gave up 3 bases and J gave up 5 bases; unmatched junction bases: 5. CDR3 length: 14 amino acids. This CDR3 reads CASSFRDRVHEQYF. The CDR3 DNA follows: TGTGCCAGCAGTTTCCGGGACAGGGTCCACGAGCAGTACTTC.

This clone was observed a few times. The V and J genes are TRBV12-5 and TRBJ2-2, with D possibly TRBD1 on 5 matching bases. This CDR3 has 14 residues. The V gene lost 7 bases and the J gene lost 0 bases, with 9 bases spanning the gap. Germline CDR1 and CDR2: LGHNT and FRNRAP. The CDR3 sequence: CASASGSNTGELFF. The CDR3 bases are TGTGCTAGTGCCTCAGGGTCGAACACCGGGGAGCTGTTTTTT.

The chain recombines TRBV28 with TRBJ2-4; possibly TRBD1 for D (6 bases). The V end lost 6 bases, the J end lost 0 bases, and 15 bases lay between the germline ends. Germline V gives CDR1 MDHEN, CDR2 SYDVKM. CDR3 length: 16 amino acids. The CDR3 protein is CASSIRQALAKNIQYF. In nucleotides, the CDR3 is TGTGCCAGCAGCATCCGACAGGCGCTAGCCAAAAACATTCAGTACTTC. The variable domain in full, completed from reference TRBV28 and TRBJ2-4, reads DVKVTQSSRYLVKRTGEKVFLECVQDMDHENMFWYRQDPGLGLRLIYFSYDVKMKEKGDIPEGYSVSREKKERFSLILESASTNQTSMYLCASSIRQALAKNIQYFGAGTRLSVL.

By share, this clone ranks as medium-sized (0.01 to 0.1%). This chain links TRBV9 with TRBJ2-1; D gene ambiguous. Trimming removed 6 bases from V and 5 bases from J, with 12 bases in between. This CDR3 has 13 residues. CDR1 SGDLS and CDR2 YYNGEE come from the germline V gene. The CDR3 loop is CASKFLENNEQFF. CDR3 in DNA: TGTGCCAGCAAGTTCCTGGAAAACAATGAGCAGTTCTTC.

By proportion, this clone is medium-sized. The CDR3, as DNA: TGTGCCAGCAGCCCGATAATGGGAAGTGGTCAGCCCCAGCATTTT. This encodes CASSPIMGSGQPQHF. This sequence joins TRBV11-3 and TRBJ1-5; D gene uncertain. The V end lost 5 bases, the J end lost 6 bases, and 17 bases lay between the germline ends. The germline CDR1 and CDR2 sequences are SGHNT and YENEEA. CDR3 size: 15 residues.

In its sample, this clone is medium-sized. The chain combines TRBV6-8 with TRBJ2-7; 8 bases match TRBD1. With 2 bases clipped from V and 4 bases from J, the junction kept 4 bases outside the gene matches. Germline CDR1 is MNHGY and CDR2 is SAAAGT. CDR3 length equals 14 residues. CDR3 sequence reads: CASSYDRGAYEQYF. Here the CDR3 DNA reads TGTGCCAGCAGTTACGACAGGGGAGCGTACGAGCAGTACTTC.

The chain employs TRBV9 and TRBJ1-1, with a tentative D call TRBD1 (5 bases). The CDR3 is made up of 13 amino acids. The germline V gene encodes CDR1 SGDLS and CDR2 YYNGEE. V lost 6 bases, J lost 1 base, and 10 bases lay in between. Here the CDR3 reads CASTNQGNTEAFF. The CDR3 DNA reads TGTGCCAGCACTAATCAGGGGAACACTGAAGCTTTCTTT.

This clone was detected once. The CDR3 region is CASTTSGRGLETQYF. As DNA, the CDR3 is TGTGCCAGTACGACTAGCGGGAGGGGTTTGGAGACCCAGTACTTC. The chain employs TRBV28 and TRBJ2-5; 14 nucleotides match TRBD2. This CDR3 spans 15 amino acids. Trimming took 9 bases from V and 5 from J; bases not matched to a gene: 8. Germline CDR1 reads MDHEN; CDR2 reads SYDVKM.

The chain employs TRBV29-1 and TRBJ2-4; D is undetermined. V was trimmed by 5 bases and J by 3 bases, leaving 8 bases between them. CDR1 and CDR2 (germline): SQVTM, ANQGSEA. This CDR3 comprises 12 residues. CDR3 nucleotides: TGCAGCGTTACGGGTGTCAAAAACATTCAGTACTTC. Translated: CSVTGVKNIQYF.

The chain employs TRBV5-1 and TRBJ2-2; 12 bases line up with TRBD2. The J segment lost 6 bases and the V segment lost 5 bases, leaving 5 bases of the junction unmatched. Germline CDR1 and CDR2: SGHRS and YFSETQ. This CDR3 is built from 15 residues. CDR3 bases: TGCGCCAGCAGGCCTAGCGGGAGGGCCGCCGGGGAGCTGTTTTTT. Translated, it gives CASRPSGRAAGELFF.

The chain is built from TRBV12-2 and TRBJ2-1; TRBD1 is taken as the D call from the table, unchecked against the DNA. TRBV12-2 is noted as a pseudogene. The CDR3 has 14 residues. DNA for the CDR3: TGTGCCAGTTTCCGGGACAGACTATACAATGAGCAGTTCTTC. Protein sequence: CASFRDRLYNEQFF.

The chain combines TRBV29-1 with TRBJ1-1; 7 nucleotides match TRBD1. V lost 6 bases and J lost 5; bases outside the gene matches: 12. The CDR3 loop spans 14 amino acids. Germline CDR1 reads SQVTM; CDR2 reads ANQGSEA. The CDR3 nucleotides read TGCAGCGTCGCCAAAGGACAGGTGGAAACTGAAGCTTTCTTT. Its translation: CSVAKGQVETEAFF.

Only a few counts were recorded for this clone. The chain uses TRBV11-3 and TRBJ2-5; 8 nucleotides match TRBD2. Germline V gene sequence: CDR1 SGHNT, CDR2 YENEEA. After removal of 1 base from V and 7 bases from J, the junction contained 5 bases not matched to a gene. This CDR3 contains 14 residues. The CDR3 sequence: CASSLGGGTRTQYF. CDR3 in DNA: TGTGCCAGCAGCTTAGGTGGCGGGACTAGGACCCAGTACTTC.

The chain couples TRBV28 to TRBJ1-4, with a tentative D call TRBD1 (5 bases). Trimming shortened V by 7 bases and J by 7 bases, and 16 bases separated the two germline ends. The CDR3 loop spans 14 amino acids. Germline V lookup: CDR1 MDHEN, CDR2 SYDVKM. The CDR3 sequence: CASKLGGVVEKLFF. The CDR3 DNA follows: TGTGCCAGCAAACTAGGAGGGGTGGTTGAAAAACTGTTTTTT.